This is a list of T cell receptor beta chains from one sample in a study of cytomegalovirus exposure and HLA in healthy donors. Profiled with immunoSEQ multiplex PCR; TCRdb holds only in-frame clones, not every one. The sample holds 120,000 to 150,000 clones, 66% seen once. Input material: PBMCs. These receptors were obtained from a woman aged 55-70 years in good health and CMV-seronegative. Each CDR3 is given with its conserved first and last residue. A D gene is named only where the DNA matches it firmly. The listing skips clone size in some rows; elsewhere it reads once, few, many or a size class.

j_gene: TRBJ2-2; len: 16; d_gene: TRBD2; abundance: NA; v_gene: TRBV4-3; CDR3nt: TGCGCCAGCAGCCAAGGGACTAGCCGGAACACCGGGGAGCTGTTTTTT; CDR3aa: CASSQGTSRNTGELFF
j_gene: TRBJ2-5; len: 14; d_gene: NA; abundance: NA; v_gene: TRBV11-3; CDR3nt: TGTGCCAGCAGCCCAACTAGCAGTGAGGAGACCCAGTACTTC; CDR3aa: CASSPTSSEETQYF
j_gene: TRBJ2-5; len: 11; d_gene: NA; abundance: few; v_gene: TRBV28; CDR3nt: TGTGCCAGCAGTGAGGGACTTACCCAGTACTTC; CDR3aa: CASSEGLTQYF
j_gene: TRBJ2-1; len: 12; d_gene: NA; abundance: NA; v_gene: TRBV7-2; CDR3nt: TGTGCCAGCACCCGGGGGAGCGATGAGCAGTTCTTC; CDR3aa: CASTRGSDEQFF
j_gene: TRBJ2-1; len: 15; d_gene: TRBD2; abundance: NA; v_gene: TRBV9; CDR3nt: TGTGCCAGCAGCGTAGGAGGACTAGCGGGTCATGAGCAGTTCTTC; CDR3aa: CASSVGGLAGHEQFF
j_gene: TRBJ1-2; len: 13; d_gene: NA; abundance: few; v_gene: TRBV7-2; CDR3nt: TGTGCCAGCAGCCAGGACAATTTCTATGGCTACACCTTC; CDR3aa: CASSQDNFYGYTF
j_gene: TRBJ1-2; len: 14; d_gene: NA; abundance: NA; v_gene: TRBV28; CDR3nt: TGTGCCAGCAGCTCCTACGGGACAAACTATGGCTACACCTTC; CDR3aa: CASSSYGTNYGYTF
j_gene: TRBJ2-1; len: 15; d_gene: TRBD2; abundance: few; v_gene: TRBV19; CDR3nt: TGTGCCAGTAGCCCCCCGGGGACTAGCGGGAGGTCCCCGTTCTTC; CDR3aa: CASSPPGTSGRSPFF
j_gene: TRBJ1-1; len: 13; d_gene: TRBD1; abundance: few; v_gene: TRBV6-5; CDR3nt: TGTGCCAGCAGGAGACAGGGCCAAACTGAAGCTTTCTTT; CDR3aa: CASRRQGQTEAFF
j_gene: TRBJ2-5; len: 15; d_gene: TRBD2; abundance: NA; v_gene: TRBV25-1; CDR3nt: TGTGCCAGCAGCTATAGCGGGGGGGCCGGGGAGACCCAGTACTTC; CDR3aa: CASSYSGGAGETQYF
j_gene: TRBJ1-6; len: 12; d_gene: NA; abundance: few; v_gene: TRBV6-6; CDR3nt: TGTGCCAGCAGTTACTCCGGGGGACCCCTCCACTTT; CDR3aa: CASSYSGGPLHF
j_gene: TRBJ1-1; len: 16; d_gene: TRBD1; abundance: NA; v_gene: TRBV5-8; CDR3nt: TGTGCCAGCAGCCACGACAGGGGGGATAAGAACACTGAAGCTTTCTTT; CDR3aa: CASSHDRGDKNTEAFF
j_gene: TRBJ2-2; len: 18; d_gene: NA; abundance: NA; v_gene: TRBV7-2; CDR3nt: TGTGCCAGCAGCTTATATGGCCCCTGGAGCGCCAACACCGGGGAGCTGTTTTTT; CDR3aa: CASSLYGPWSANTGELFF
j_gene: TRBJ2-5; len: 15; d_gene: NA; abundance: once; v_gene: TRBV6-6; CDR3nt: TGTGCCAGCAGTTACTCGAACAGGGCGCAAGAGACCCAGTACTTC; CDR3aa: CASSYSNRAQETQYF
j_gene: TRBJ2-3; len: 15; d_gene: TRBD2; abundance: NA; v_gene: TRBV6-1; CDR3nt: TGTGCCAGCACCCTAGCGGGGGGGAGCACAGATACGCAGTATTTT; CDR3aa: CASTLAGGSTDTQYF
j_gene: TRBJ2-7; len: 15; d_gene: TRBD1; abundance: NA; v_gene: TRBV7-2; CDR3nt: TGTGCCAGCAGCGCGGACAGGGCAAGCTCCTACGAGCAGTACTTC; CDR3aa: CASSADRASSYEQYF
j_gene: TRBJ1-2; len: 16; d_gene: NA; abundance: few; v_gene: TRBV9; CDR3nt: TGTGCCAGCAGCCCTCCCCGGGTCGGGGGGGCGTATGGCTACACCTTC; CDR3aa: CASSPPRVGGAYGYTF
j_gene: TRBJ2-7; len: 11; d_gene: NA; abundance: NA; v_gene: TRBV6-5; CDR3nt: TGTGCCAGCGGACAGACCTACGAGCAGTACTTC; CDR3aa: CASGQTYEQYF
j_gene: TRBJ2-7; len: 16; d_gene: TRBD2; abundance: NA; v_gene: TRBV28; CDR3nt: TGTGCCAGCAGTTTTCCGGGACTAGCGGGAGGGGGGGAGCAGTACTTC; CDR3aa: CASSFPGLAGGGEQYF
j_gene: TRBJ2-5; len: 13; d_gene: NA; abundance: NA; v_gene: TRBV9; CDR3nt: TGTGCCAGCAGCCCGGAGGGTTTGGAGACCCAGTACTTC; CDR3aa: CASSPEGLETQYF
j_gene: TRBJ2-5; len: 15; d_gene: TRBD2; abundance: NA; v_gene: TRBV6-5; CDR3nt: TGTGCCAGCATGGTAGCGGGGGGAGGGCAAGAGACCCAGTACTTC; CDR3aa: CASMVAGGGQETQYF
j_gene: TRBJ1-4; len: 14; d_gene: NA; abundance: NA; v_gene: TRBV7-2; CDR3nt: TGTGCCAGCCAGCCGGGGGCAACTAATGAAAAACTGTTTTTT; CDR3aa: CASQPGATNEKLFF
j_gene: TRBJ2-1; len: 15; d_gene: TRBD2; abundance: NA; v_gene: TRBV28; CDR3nt: TGTGCCAGCAGTTTCACTAGCGGCTCCTACAATGAGCAGTTCTTC; CDR3aa: CASSFTSGSYNEQFF
j_gene: TRBJ2-1; len: 14; d_gene: TRBD2; abundance: few; v_gene: TRBV7-9; CDR3nt: TGTGCCAGCAGCCAGGGACTAGCGGGGGGGGAGCAGTTCTTC; CDR3aa: CASSQGLAGGEQFF
j_gene: TRBJ2-6; len: 17; d_gene: NA; abundance: NA; v_gene: TRBV9; CDR3nt: TGTGCCAGCAGCGAGGGGACTGGCAGCTCTGGGGCCAACGTCCTGACTTTC; CDR3aa: CASSEGTGSSGANVLTF
j_gene: TRBJ2-1; len: 11; d_gene: NA; abundance: NA; v_gene: TRBV20-1; CDR3nt: TGCAGTGCTAGAGAATTAATGGAGCAGTTCTTC; CDR3aa: CSARELMEQFF
j_gene: TRBJ2-3; len: 14; d_gene: TRBD2; abundance: NA; v_gene: TRBV7-3; CDR3nt: TGTGCCAGCAGCTATAGCGGGTCCACAGATACGCAGTATTTT; CDR3aa: CASSYSGSTDTQYF